This entry is about one T cell receptor (beta chain). This entry is derived from a study of blood T cell repertoires in COVID-19. Whole-study context: Italy, Spain and the United States were the sources of the convalescent and acute COVID-19 samples.

Assay: immunoSEQ multiplex PCR; the TCRdb copy retains only in-frame clones and omits some. This sample carries 100,000 to 150,000 clones, around 87% of them seen once, and the ten largest clones take roughly 7.6%. The ends lost 5 bases at V and 4 bases at J; junction bases unmatched: 7. CDR1 is SEHNR, CDR2 FQNEAQ, per germline (reference sequence). The CDR3 loop spans 14 amino acids. Sequences were obtained from peripheral blood. The genes are TRBV7-9 and TRBJ2-7, with TRBD2 matching 8 bases. The clonotype comes from a man aged 45-65 years with acute or convalescent COVID-19. CDR3 region: CASSLPGLEYEQYF. CDR3 in DNA: TGTGCCAGCAGCCTTCCGGGACTAGAATACGAGCAGTACTTC.